The next 17 T cell receptor beta chains were all read from a single sample in a study of cytomegalovirus exposure and HLA in healthy donors. The PCR had 60 Vbeta and 13 Jbeta primers. Here immunoSEQ multiplex PCR was the method, and the copy in TCRdb shows in-frame clones only, minus some. Of under 200,000 clones detected, around 80% appear once; the ten largest clones hold 0.65% to 0.75%. The specimen sequenced was PBMCs. All receptors come from a middle-aged woman in good health and CMV-seronegative.

The chain recombines TRBV30 with TRBJ1-5; D possibly corresponds to TRBD1 (6 bases). Germline lookup yields CDR1 GTSNPN and CDR2 SVGIG (reference sequence). The CDR3 runs 16 residues. V was shortened by 2 bases and J by 9 bases, with 23 bases between the two germline ends. In DNA form, the CDR3 reads TGTGCCTGGAGTCGATCGGCAGGGGCCGTGACAGGGCCCCAGCATTTT. Its protein is CAWSRSAGAVTGPQHF.

This clone is a singleton in its sample. The chain links TRBV6-1 to TRBJ1-2; TRBD1 might be the D (5 bases). The V end was cut by 7 bases, the J end by 2 bases, with 11 bases between. CDR3 length: 13 amino acids. CDR1 and CDR2 (germline): MNHNS, SASEGT. CDR3 nucleotide sequence: TGTGCCAGCAATTGGACACCGAACTATGGCTACACCTTC. It encodes CASNWTPNYGYTF.

The gene calls are TRBV11-3 and TRBJ1-2; a possible D gene is TRBD1 (5 bases). V was shortened by 4 bases and J by 8 bases, with 11 bases between the two germline ends. CDR1 SGHNT and CDR2 YENEEA come from the germline V gene. This CDR3 spans 12 amino acids. CDR3 nucleotide sequence: TGTGCCAGCAGCTATGGGGGGGGAGGCTACACCTTC. Residues: CASSYGGGGYTF.

The table lists this clone with a few counts. The chain carries TRBV30 and TRBJ2-3; the match to TRBD2 covers 14 bases. CDR1 GTSNPN and CDR2 SVGIG come from the germline V gene (reference sequence). J was trimmed by 5 bases and V by 1 base; bases with no gene match: 5. The CDR3 length is 16 residues. The CDR3 sequence is CAWSGGLAGAEDTQYF. The CDR3 nucleotides read TGTGCCTGGAGTGGGGGACTAGCGGGAGCTGAAGATACGCAGTATTTT.

CDR3 sequence (DNA): TGTGCCAGCAGTCTTAGACAGGGCCCCGGGGCCAACGTCCTGACTTTC. Amino acids: CASSLRQGPGANVLTF. The J gene is TRBJ2-6, the V gene TRBV9; TRBD1 aligns across 7 bases. The CDR3 loop spans 16 amino acids. Germline V gene lookup returns CDR1 SGDLS and CDR2 YYNGEE. V was clipped by 5 bases and J by 4 bases; unmatched bases: 9. The variable domain in full, with the rest retrieved from reference TRBV9 and TRBJ2-6, is DSGVTQTPKHLITATGQRVTLRCSPRSGDLSVYWYQQSLDQGLQFLIQYYNGEERAKGNILERFSAQQFPDLHSELNLSSLELGDSALYFCASSLRQGPGANVLTFGAGSRLTVL.

The chain couples TRBV12-5 to TRBJ2-1; TRBD2 aligns across 15 bases. Germline assignment: CDR1 LGHNT and CDR2 FRNRAP. This CDR3 region has 14 residues. Unmatched junction bases numbered 3, after V lost 6 bases and J lost 9 bases. The DNA of the CDR3 is TGTGCTAGTGGGGGACTAGCGGGGGGCAGTGAGCAGTTCTTC. Translating gives CASGGLAGGSEQFF.

V gene TRBV7-2 combines with J gene TRBJ1-1; D perhaps matches TRBD1 (5 bases). Looked up from germline, CDR1 is SGHTA and CDR2 is FQGNSA. The V end lost 2 bases, the J end lost 5 bases, and 12 bases lay between the germline ends. The CDR3 loop spans 14 amino acids. The CDR3 spells CASSLLRGGTEAFF. CDR3 DNA: TGTGCCAGCAGCTTATTACGGGGGGGGACTGAAGCTTTCTTT. The whole variable domain, filled in from reference TRBV7-2 and TRBJ1-1, reads GAGVSQSPSNKVTEKGKDVELRCDPISGHTALYWYRQSLGQGLEFLIYFQGNSAPDKSGLPSDRFSAERTGGSVSTLTIQRTQQEDSAVYLCASSLLRGGTEAFFGQGTRLTVV.

The chain carries TRBV7-8 and TRBJ1-2; no firm D call. CDR1 SGHVS and CDR2 FQNEAQ come from the germline V gene. This CDR3 contains 16 residues. V gave up 0 bases and J gave up 7 bases, with 18 bases separating them. CDR3 sequence reads: CASSLAGERFSSGYTF. CDR3 in DNA: TGTGCCAGCAGCTTAGCTGGGGAGAGGTTTAGTTCTGGCTACACCTTC.

The chain recombines TRBV28 with TRBJ2-1, with TRBD2 matching 8 bases. V lost 2 bases to trimming and J lost 10 bases; unmatched junction nucleotides: 7. Germline V gene data show CDR1 as MDHEN and CDR2 as SYDVKM. The CDR3 has 14 residues. The CDR3 region has the DNA TGTGCCAGCAGTTTAAGGACTAGCTCCGCGGAGCAGTTCTTC. The encoded protein is CASSLRTSSAEQFF.

The V call is TRBV18, the J call TRBJ2-1; TRBD1 matches 12 bases. CDR1 KGHSH and CDR2 LQKENI come from the germline V gene. V dropped 5 bases and J dropped 9; count of bases not matched to a gene: 5. This CDR3 is built from 14 residues. The CDR3 loop is CASSSGQGAVEQFF. Here the CDR3 DNA reads TGTGCCAGCTCATCGGGACAGGGGGCTGTTGAGCAGTTCTTC.

The chain recombines TRBV4-1 with TRBJ2-3; 7 nucleotides align to TRBD2. Germline CDR1 reads MGHRA; CDR2 reads YSYEKL. The CDR3 runs 14 residues. V dropped 1 base and J dropped 6; count of bases not matched to a gene: 4. CDR3 in amino acids: CASSQAGLMDTQYF. CDR3 DNA: TGCGCCAGCAGCCAAGCGGGACTAATGGATACGCAGTATTTT.

V and J are TRBV5-6 and TRBJ2-5; the match to TRBD1 covers 7 bases. This CDR3 has 15 residues. From germline, CDR1 is SGHDT and CDR2 YYEEEE. With V trimmed by 6 bases and J by 2 bases, 10 bases remained unmatched. The CDR3 loop reads CASTPQGRAQETQYF. CDR3 coding DNA: TGTGCCAGCACCCCACAGGGGCGTGCACAAGAGACCCAGTACTTC. Full variable domain (rest looked up from reference TRBV5-6 and TRBJ2-5): DAGVTQSPTHLIKTRGQQVTLRCSPKSGHDTVSWYQQALGQGPQFIFQYYEEEERQRGNFPDRFSGHQFPNYSSELNVNALLLGDSALYLCASTPQGRAQETQYFGPGTRLLVL.

This clone came up once. The CDR3 DNA sequence: TGTGCCAGCAGTCCCATGGCCGGGAGCTCCTACAATGAGCAGTTCTTC. Its protein product is CASSPMAGSSYNEQFF. The rearrangement links TRBV27 to TRBJ2-1, with D tentatively TRBD2 (6 bases). Germline assignment: CDR1 MNHEY and CDR2 SMNVEV (reference sequence). The CDR3 has 16 amino acids. V lost 5 bases and J 0 bases, leaving 14 bases between the germline ends.

This rearrangement joins TRBV5-4 to TRBJ1-2, with D possibly matching TRBD1 (6 bases). This CDR3 has 16 residues. Germline values: CDR1 SGHNT, CDR2 YYREEE (reference sequence). The V end was cut by 4 bases, the J end by 1 base, with 17 bases between. The CDR3 loop reads CASSPRPGGSNYGYTF. CDR3 coding DNA: TGTGCCAGCAGCCCCCGGCCGGGGGGCAGTAACTATGGCTACACCTTC.

With respect to this clone: The sample holds other DNA sequences that translate to the same CDR3. This chain joins TRBV19 and TRBJ2-5, with D uncertain. The germline V gene has CDR1 LNHDA and CDR2 SQIVND (reference sequence). The CDR3 loop spans 13 amino acids. V gave up 3 bases and J gave up 0 bases, with 5 bases separating them. The CDR3 DNA follows: TGTGCCAGTAGTATCATTTACCAAGAGACCCAGTACTTC. Translating gives CASSIIYQETQYF.

The sample holds a few counts of this clone. V and J are TRBV7-9 and TRBJ1-2; the match to TRBD1 covers 11 bases. The germline gives CDR1 SEHNR, CDR2 FQNEAQ (reference sequence). The V segment lost 5 bases and the J segment 8 bases; nucleotides outside the gene matches: 10. This CDR3 is built from 15 residues. The CDR3 region has the DNA TGTGCCAGCAGCCCACCCTTGGGACAGGGGGGAGGCTACACCTTC. This encodes CASSPPLGQGGGYTF. The variable domain in full, completed from reference TRBV7-9 and TRBJ1-2, reads DTGVSQNPRHKITKRGQNVTFRCDPISEHNRLYWYRQTLGQGPEFLTYFQNEAQLEKSRLLSDRFSAERPKGSFSTLEIQRTEQGDSAMYLCASSPPLGQGGGYTFGSGTRLTVV.

The chain employs TRBV27 and TRBJ2-7; 11 bases are a match to TRBD2. The junction had 5 bases not matched to a gene; V was cut back by 1 base and J by 0 bases. Germline-derived CDR1 and CDR2 are MNHEY and SMNVEV (reference sequence). The CDR3 is 17 amino acids. CDR3 bases: TGTGCCAGCAGTTTATTGACTAGCGGGGCTAGCTCCTACGAGCAGTACTTC. This encodes CASSLLTSGASSYEQYF.